One sample yielded the 13 T cell receptor beta chains listed below, sequenced in a study of siplizumab effects on memory and regulatory T cells. Assay used: immunoSEQ multiplex PCR; TCRdb lists only in-frame clones, some missing. The sample includes about 110,000 clones, over 85% of them seen just once. The source material was CD4+ T cells sorted from blood. All receptors come from a human donor in good health.

The rearrangement uses TRBV19 and TRBJ1-1; 8 bases line up with TRBD1. This CDR3 region has 12 residues. J was trimmed by 10 bases and V by 7 bases; bases with no gene match: 8. Germline loops: CDR1 LNHDA, CDR2 SQIVND (reference sequence). In DNA form, the CDR3 reads TGTGCCAGTACTCCCGGACAGGGTCGAGCTTTCTTT. Translating gives CASTPGQGRAFF.

The rearrangement uses TRBV5-1 and TRBJ2-7, with 7 positions matching TRBD1. With 4 bases clipped from V and 6 bases from J, the junction kept 13 bases outside the gene matches. Germline CDR1 reads SGHRS; CDR2 reads YFSETQ. The CDR3 is 15 residues long. The CDR3 sequence is CASSPTGVAMGEQYF. CDR3 coding DNA: TGCGCCAGCAGCCCTACAGGGGTAGCGATGGGCGAGCAGTACTTC.

The chain couples TRBV2 to TRBJ2-7; 9 bases agree with TRBD1. The CDR3 loop spans 13 amino acids. CDR1 SNHLY and CDR2 FYNNEI come from the germline V gene. V was pared by 10 bases and J by 4 bases, with 8 bases of the junction left unmatched. In DNA form, the CDR3 reads TGTGCCACCCCGGGACAGGGAAAGTACGAGCAGTACTTC. It is translated as CATPGQGKYEQYF.

The V call is TRBV25-1, the J call TRBJ1-4; possibly TRBD1 for D (6 bases). The CDR3 loop spans 15 amino acids. Trimming shortened V by 2 bases and J by 8 bases, and 15 bases separated the two germline ends. Germline values: CDR1 MGHDK, CDR2 SYGVNS. The CDR3: CASSEVAGVGEKLFF. In DNA, the CDR3 is TGTGCCAGCAGTGAAGTGGCAGGGGTAGGAGAAAAACTGTTTTTT.

The chain joins TRBV30 to TRBJ1-1; D call uncertain. V dropped 2 bases and J dropped 6 bases, with 7 bases sitting between them. CDR1 is GTSNPN and CDR2 is SVGIG in the germline V gene (reference sequence). This CDR3 has 11 residues. CDR3 loop: CAWSSKAEAFF. The CDR3 DNA is TGTGCCTGGAGTAGCAAGGCTGAAGCTTTCTTT. The variable domain in full, completed from reference TRBV30 and TRBJ1-1, reads SQTIHQWPATLVQPVGSPLSLECTVEGTSNPNLYWYRQAAGRGLQLLFYSVGIGQISSEVPQNLSASRPQDRQFILSSKKLLLSDSGFYLCAWSSKAEAFFGQGTRLTVV.

The gene calls are TRBV19 and TRBJ2-7; 10 bases map to TRBD1. The CDR3 contains 14 residues. Germline-derived CDR1 and CDR2 are LNHDA and SQIVND (reference sequence). With V trimmed by 6 bases and J by 5 bases, 7 bases remained unmatched. CDR3 sequence reads: CASSRQGARNEQYF. The CDR3 coding sequence is TGTGCCAGTAGCCGACAGGGGGCGAGGAACGAGCAGTACTTC. Variable domain in full (rest from reference TRBV19 and TRBJ2-7): DGGITQSPKYLFRKEGQNVTLSCEQNLNHDAMYWYRQDPGQGLRLIYYSQIVNDFQKGDIAEGYSVSREKKESFPLTVTSAQKNPTAFYLCASSRQGARNEQYFGPGTRLTVT.

The rearrangement joins TRBV11-2 to TRBJ2-1; the match to TRBD1 covers 9 bases. The CDR3 runs 14 residues. V was pared by 4 bases and J by 7 bases, with 5 bases of the junction left unmatched. Germline loops: CDR1 SGHAT, CDR2 FQNNGV. CDR3 protein: CASSSNRGHNEQFF. The CDR3 nucleotides read TGTGCCAGCAGCTCCAACAGGGGGCATAATGAGCAGTTCTTC.

V gene TRBV6-1 combines with J gene TRBJ2-5; D unclear. The CDR3 totals 13 residues. Looked up from germline, CDR1 is MNHNS and CDR2 is SASEGT. Trimming left V 3 bases short and J 5 bases short, with 10 bases between. The chain's CDR3 is CASSDLGWETQYF. As DNA, the CDR3 is TGTGCCAGCAGTGATTTGGGGTGGGAGACCCAGTACTTC.

The chain uses TRBV28 and TRBJ2-7; 12 bases fit TRBD2. V trimming: 6 bases; J trimming: 4 bases; junction bases outside the gene matches: 7. This CDR3 comprises 15 residues. Germline V gene lookup returns CDR1 MDHEN and CDR2 SYDVKM. Written as DNA, the CDR3 is TGTGCCAGCAGATCCACTAGCGGGGGGATATACGAGCAGTACTTC. Amino acids: CASRSTSGGIYEQYF.

This clone was counted a single time. The rearrangement links TRBV19 to TRBJ1-1; D is undetermined. This CDR3 has 15 residues. Germline CDR1 is LNHDA and CDR2 is SQIVND (reference sequence). The ends were cut back, 1 base at V and 1 base at J, with 10 bases in the middle. CDR3 amino acids: CASSIGRLTNTEAFF. For the CDR3, the DNA is TGTGCCAGTAGTATAGGGCGTCTGACGAACACTGAAGCTTTCTTT.

The chain carries TRBV4-1 and TRBJ1-1, with D possibly TRBD1 on 5 matching bases. V was cut by 1 base and J by 1 base, with 10 bases left in between. The CDR3 has 15 residues. In germline, CDR1 is MGHRA, CDR2 YSYEKL. The CDR3 protein is CASSQVFTGNTEAFF. The CDR3 DNA sequence: TGCGCCAGCAGCCAAGTTTTTACAGGGAACACTGAAGCTTTCTTT.

The gene calls are TRBV5-4 and TRBJ2-1, with D possibly matching TRBD1 (6 bases). Trimming took 0 bases from V and 6 from J, leaving 13 bases between them. The length of the CDR3 is 15 residues. Germline loops: CDR1 SGHNT, CDR2 YYREEE (reference sequence). The CDR3 DNA reads as TGTGCCAGCAGCTTGGGCCAGGGGACGGGCAATGAGCAGTTCTTC. Encoded protein: CASSLGQGTGNEQFF. Drawing the rest from reference TRBV5-4 and TRBJ2-1, the complete variable domain is ETGVTQSPTHLIKTRGQQVTLRCSSQSGHNTVSWYQQALGQGPQFIFQYYREEENGRGNFPPRFSGLQFPNYSSELNVNALELDDSALYLCASSLGQGTGNEQFFGPGTRLTVL.

In this sample, this clone turned up once. The V and J genes are TRBV30 and TRBJ1-3; maybe TRBD1 (5 bases). Per the germline V gene, CDR1 is GTSNPN and CDR2 is SVGIG (reference sequence). The CDR3 consists of 15 residues. Trimming took off 3 bases at V and 0 bases at J, with 12 bases between the two ends. The chain's CDR3 is CAWRDAGSSGNTIYF. Written as DNA, the CDR3 is TGTGCCTGGAGAGACGCAGGGAGCTCTGGAAACACCATATATTTT.